The following is a T cell receptor beta chain sequence with its context. The sample belongs to a study of OX40 agonist ivuxolimab in advanced cancers. Study as a whole: Two patients with cutaneous melanoma and one with hepatocellular carcinoma, three in total, showed partial responses.

The CDR3 is 16 amino acids. Germline-derived CDR1 and CDR2 are MRHNA and SNTAGT. The V gene lost 10 bases and the J gene lost 1 base, with 22 bases spanning the gap. TCRdb's copy holds only in-frame clones and misses some; the assay was immunoSEQ multiplex PCR. Of some 16,000 clones in the sample, around three quarters were seen once. This receptor was taken from an adult with an advanced solid tumor such as melanoma, head and neck, liver or kidney cancer. The V and J genes are TRBV6-4 and TRBJ1-1; D uncertain. Here the sequenced sample was CD4+ or CD8+ T cells sorted from blood, taken in a trial of the OX40 agonist ivuxolimab. The CDR3 DNA follows: TGTGCCATCTTAGTTTCTTTAAGTTCTGGGAACACTGAAGCTTTCTTT. Amino acids: CAILVSLSSGNTEAFF.